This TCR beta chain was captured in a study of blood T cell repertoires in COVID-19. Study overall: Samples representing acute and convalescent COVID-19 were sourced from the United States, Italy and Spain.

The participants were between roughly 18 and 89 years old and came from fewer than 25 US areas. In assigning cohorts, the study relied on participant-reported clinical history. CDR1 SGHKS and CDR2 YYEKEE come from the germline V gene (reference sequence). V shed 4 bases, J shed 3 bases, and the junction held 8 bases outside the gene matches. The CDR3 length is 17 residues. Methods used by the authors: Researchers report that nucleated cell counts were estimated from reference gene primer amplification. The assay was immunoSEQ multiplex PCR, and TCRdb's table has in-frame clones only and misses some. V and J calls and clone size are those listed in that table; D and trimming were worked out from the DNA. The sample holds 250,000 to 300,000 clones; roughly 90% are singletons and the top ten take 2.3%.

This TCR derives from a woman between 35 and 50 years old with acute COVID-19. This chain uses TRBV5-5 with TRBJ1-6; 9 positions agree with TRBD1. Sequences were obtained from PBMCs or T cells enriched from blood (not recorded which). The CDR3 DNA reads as TGTGCCAGCAGCCCTAGGACAGGGGAGCACTATAATTCACCCCTCCACTTT. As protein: CASSPRTGEHYNSPLHF.